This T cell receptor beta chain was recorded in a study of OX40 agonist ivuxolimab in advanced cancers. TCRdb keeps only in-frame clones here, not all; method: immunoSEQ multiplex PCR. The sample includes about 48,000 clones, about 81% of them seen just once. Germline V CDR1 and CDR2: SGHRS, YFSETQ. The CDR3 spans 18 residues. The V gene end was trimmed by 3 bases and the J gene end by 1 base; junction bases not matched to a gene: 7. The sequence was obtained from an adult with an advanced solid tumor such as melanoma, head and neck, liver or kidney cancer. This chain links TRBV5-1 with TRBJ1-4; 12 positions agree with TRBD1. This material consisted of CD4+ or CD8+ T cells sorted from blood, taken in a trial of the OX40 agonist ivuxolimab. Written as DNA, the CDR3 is TGCGCCAGCAGCTACCGGGACAGGGGGCAAGGAACTAATGAAAAACTGTTTTTT. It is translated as CASSYRDRGQGTNEKLFF.